Each of the 27 T cell receptor beta chains below was sequenced from the same sample in a study of T-cell memory formation after mild COVID-19. TCRdb reanalysed the 5' RACE reads using MiXCR and keeps one entry per CDR3 protein. The table records 250,000 to 350,000 distinct CDR3 sequences, approximately 15% of them present only once. Sequencing was done on a sample of PBMCs or a T cell subset sorted from them (not recorded which). These receptor sequences come from a man younger than 35 who had mild COVID-19 (a few samples of this study predate the infection). Cell type and time point are not known.

This clonotype came up a few times. This sequence joins TRBV12-3 or TRBV12-4 and TRBJ1-6; no firm D call. The CDR3 has 15 amino acids. The V gene lost 4 bases and the J gene lost 8 bases, with 15 bases spanning the gap. The CDR3 bases are TGTGCCAGCAGTTCAGCACGGGGAGGGTATTCACCCCTCCACTTT. It specifies CASSSARGGYSPLHF.

This clonotype was seen more than once but under ten times. V gene TRBV5-1 combines with J gene TRBJ2-1; no reliable D call. The CDR3 spans 12 residues. Germline V lookup: CDR1 SGHRS, CDR2 YFSETQ. V lost 4 bases and J lost 6, with 8 bases in between. The CDR3 sequence: CASSNDINEQFF. DNA for the CDR3: TGCGCCAGCAGCAACGACATCAATGAGCAGTTCTTC.

A few counts support this clonotype. The CDR3 sequence is CASSQIRGTEAFF. The CDR3 DNA reads as TGTGCCAGCAGCCAAATTAGGGGCACTGAAGCTTTCTTT. The chain joins TRBV14 to TRBJ1-1; tentative D call: TRBD1 (5 bases). CDR3 length equals 13 residues. Germline loops: CDR1 SGHDN, CDR2 FVKESK. Trimming stripped 2 bases from V and 4 bases from J, with 8 bases between. Together with reference TRBV14 and TRBJ1-1, the CDR3 gives the full variable domain: EAGVTQFPSHSVIEKGQTVTLRCDPISGHDNLYWYRRVMGKEIKFLLHFVKESKQDESGMPNNRFLAERTGGTYSTLKVQPAELEDSGVYFCASSQIRGTEAFFGQGTRLTVV.

The table lists this clonotype with a few counts. The rearrangement uses TRBV12-3 or TRBV12-4 and TRBJ2-7; D gene unclear. CDR3 length: 14 residues. The V end lost 1 base, the J end lost 2 bases, and 9 bases lay between the germline ends. In DNA form, the CDR3 reads TGTGCCAGCAGTTTAGGGGCAGGACCCTACGAGCAGTACGTC. Its protein product is CASSLGAGPYEQYV.

The chain couples TRBV20-1 to TRBJ1-1, with D possibly being TRBD1 (5 bases). CDR1 and CDR2 (germline): DFQATT, SNEGSKA (reference sequence). CDR3 length: 14 amino acids. V lost 3 bases, J lost 3 bases, and 14 bases lay in between. The CDR3 region has the DNA TGCAGTGCTAGGCGTGGGGCTAAGGACACTGAAGCTTTCTTT. It codes for CSARRGAKDTEAFF.

V and J are TRBV11-2 and TRBJ2-2; a possible D gene is TRBD1 (6 bases). This CDR3 is built from 13 residues. CDR1 is SGHAT, CDR2 FQNNGV, per germline. Trimming cost V 4 bases and J 9 bases, with 12 bases left between them. The CDR3 here is CASSSNRVRELFF. In DNA form, the CDR3 reads TGTGCCAGCAGCTCCAACAGGGTCAGGGAGCTGTTTTTT. The variable domain in full, with the rest retrieved from reference TRBV11-2 and TRBJ2-2, is EAGVAQSPRYKIIEKRQSVAFWCNPISGHATLYWYQQILGQGPKLLIQFQNNGVVDDSQLPKDRFSAERLKGVDSTLKIQPAKLEDSAVYLCASSSNRVRELFFGEGSRLTVL.

This clonotype has more than one count but fewer than ten. The chain links TRBV6-1 to TRBJ1-1; D remains unclear. Trimming stripped 1 base from V and 4 bases from J, with 4 bases between. The CDR3 is made up of 12 amino acids. Germline values: CDR1 MNHNS, CDR2 SASEGT. CDR3: CASSEGFTEAFF. The CDR3 DNA is TGTGCCAGCAGTGAAGGGTTCACTGAAGCTTTCTTT.

This clonotype appeared once. This chain uses TRBV28 with TRBJ1-5; D is possibly TRBD1 (6 bases). Germline-derived CDR1 and CDR2 are MDHEN and SYDVKM. Trimming cost V 8 bases and J 4 bases, with 15 bases left between them. This CDR3 region has 14 residues. CDR3 in amino acids: CASGDLQGNQPQHF. DNA for the CDR3: TGTGCCAGCGGGGACCTACAGGGAAATCAGCCCCAGCATTTT.

The V and J genes are TRBV5-1 and TRBJ2-5; D may be TRBD1 (5 bases). Trimming took 0 bases from V and 0 from J, leaving 9 bases between them. CDR3 size: 15 residues. CDR1 SGHRS and CDR2 YFSETQ come from the germline V gene. DNA of the CDR3: TGCGCCAGCAGCTTGGGCCAGGGTAACCAAGAGACCCAGTACTTC. It is translated as CASSLGQGNQETQYF.

This rearrangement joins TRBV5-6 to TRBJ2-7; D may be TRBD2 (6 bases). V gave up 2 bases and J gave up 0 bases, with 9 bases separating them. The germline CDR1 and CDR2 sequences are SGHDT and YYEEEE. The CDR3 is made up of 14 amino acids. CDR3 sequence: CASSLAGLSYEQYF. In DNA form, the CDR3 reads TGTGCCAGCAGCTTAGCGGGCCTCTCCTACGAGCAGTACTTC.

CDR3 in amino acids: CASSPEMEETQYF. DNA of the CDR3: TGTGCCAGCAGCCCGGAGATGGAAGAGACCCAGTACTTC. The rearrangement uses TRBV5-4 and TRBJ2-5; D is uncertain. The V end lost 4 bases, the J end lost 3 bases, and 10 bases lay between the germline ends. The CDR3 totals 13 residues. The germline gives CDR1 SGHNT, CDR2 YYREEE (reference sequence).

This clonotype was counted only a few times. The chain is built from TRBV27 and TRBJ2-7; possibly TRBD1 or TRBD2 for D (5 bases each). The CDR3 consists of 14 residues. Germline lookup yields CDR1 MNHEY and CDR2 SMNVEV (reference sequence). V was pared by 3 bases and J by 2 bases, with 11 bases between. The CDR3 DNA reads TGTGCCAGCAGTTTCTCCCGGGGACCCTACGAGCAGTACTTC. It yields the protein CASSFSRGPYEQYF.

This clonotype appeared many times. The chain employs TRBV20-1 and TRBJ2-7, with 10 bases identical to TRBD1. The length of the CDR3 is 13 residues. The germline CDR1 and CDR2 sequences are DFQATT and SNEGSKA (reference sequence). Trimming cost V 6 bases and J 7 bases; bases outside gene matches: 9. The CDR3 region is CSATGQGVWEQYF. CDR3 DNA sequence: TGCAGTGCGACCGGACAGGGGGTCTGGGAGCAGTACTTC.

The V call is TRBV20-1, the J call TRBJ2-5; the D gene is possibly TRBD2 (5 bases). Germline CDR1 DFQATT, CDR2 SNEGSKA (reference sequence). The V end lost 7 bases, the J end lost 0 bases, and 18 bases lay between the germline ends. There are 15 residues in the CDR3. CDR3 sequence: CSGGHAGDYQETQYF. CDR3 in DNA: TGCAGTGGAGGGCACGCAGGAGACTACCAAGAGACCCAGTACTTC.

This clonotype has only a few counts. J is TRBJ2-5 and V is TRBV4-1; 8 bases fit TRBD2. The CDR3 contains 17 residues. Germline values: CDR1 MGHRA, CDR2 YSYEKL. Trimming at V came to 0 bases and at J to 2 bases, leaving 8 bases not matched to a gene. CDR3 bases: TGCGCCAGCAGCCAAGATCCGGGCGGGGGGCTGCAAGAGACCCAGTACTTC. Translated, it gives CASSQDPGGGLQETQYF.

This clonotype has only a few counts. CDR3 region: CAWSPGFIGELFF. The DNA for the CDR3 is TGTGCCTGGAGTCCCGGGTTTATCGGGGAGCTGTTTTTT. The chain carries TRBV30 and TRBJ2-2, with D unclear. The CDR3 consists of 13 residues. The V end lost 2 bases, the J end lost 7 bases, and 11 bases lay between the germline ends. CDR1 and CDR2 from the germline V gene are GTSNPN and SVGIG (reference sequence).

This chain connects TRBV19 to TRBJ2-4; D might be TRBD1 (6 bases). In germline, CDR1 is LNHDA, CDR2 SQIVND (reference sequence). The V and J ends lost 5 bases and 8 bases respectively, with 13 bases between them. This CDR3 has 13 residues. The CDR3, as DNA: TGTGCCAGTAGTCCCAGGGGCGCTTACATTCAGTACTTC. Translated: CASSPRGAYIQYF. The full variable domain, in which reference TRBV19 and TRBJ2-4 provide the parts outside the CDR3, is DGGITQSPKYLFRKEGQNVTLSCEQNLNHDAMYWYRQDPGQGLRLIYYSQIVNDFQKGDIAEGYSVSREKKESFPLTVTSAQKNPTAFYLCASSPRGAYIQYFGAGTRLSVL.

V and J are TRBV12-3 or TRBV12-4 and TRBJ1-2, with D uncertain. The CDR3 runs 15 residues. The germline V and J ends were trimmed by 2 bases and 4 bases, with 14 bases remaining between them. CDR3 amino acids: CASSLMALTPYGYTF. As DNA, the CDR3 is TGTGCCAGCAGTTTAATGGCACTGACCCCCTATGGCTACACCTTC.

The sample holds a few counts of this clonotype. The chain employs TRBV5-1 and TRBJ2-3; D call uncertain. The CDR3 loop spans 12 amino acids. Germline V gene data show CDR1 as SGHRS and CDR2 as YFSETQ. The V and J ends lost 4 bases and 6 bases respectively, with 9 bases between them. CDR3 protein: CASSPTGDTQYF. The CDR3 nucleotides are TGCGCCAGCAGCCCCACCGGGGATACGCAGTATTTT.

Only a few counts were recorded for this clonotype. The rearrangement links TRBV5-6 to TRBJ2-3, with no clear D. This CDR3 is built from 13 residues. Germline loops: CDR1 SGHDT, CDR2 YYEEEE. The ends were cut back, 3 bases at V and 8 bases at J, with 13 bases in the middle. The CDR3 reads CASSSFLGGTQYF. Written as DNA, the CDR3 is TGTGCCAGCAGCTCTTTCCTGGGTGGTACGCAGTATTTT.

This clonotype was counted between two and nine times. The chain combines TRBV9 with TRBJ1-4, with D possibly matching TRBD1 (5 bases). CDR3 length: 15 residues. Trimming removed 1 base from V and 3 bases from J, with 10 bases in between. Per the germline V gene, CDR1 is SGDLS and CDR2 is YYNGEE. The chain's CDR3 is CASSVYGGANEKLFF. The CDR3 region has the DNA TGTGCCAGCAGCGTATATGGGGGGGCTAATGAAAAACTGTTTTTT.

This clonotype appeared a few times. This chain links TRBV3-1 with TRBJ1-6, with 8 bases identical to TRBD1. Unmatched junction bases numbered 14, after V lost 4 bases and J lost 6 bases. CDR3 length equals 18 residues. CDR1 is LGHDT and CDR2 is YNNKEL in the germline V gene (reference sequence). This CDR3 is CASSLKPGTGVANSPLHF. DNA of the CDR3: TGTGCCAGCAGCCTCAAGCCCGGGACAGGAGTGGCTAATTCACCCCTCCACTTT.

This clonotype was seen a few times. The rearrangement joins TRBV5-1 to TRBJ2-5; TRBD2 matches 7 bases. The germline V gene encodes CDR1 SGHRS and CDR2 YFSETQ. With 2 bases clipped from V and 0 bases from J, the junction kept 7 bases outside the gene matches. CDR3 length: 16 amino acids. The CDR3 region is CASSLNSGAYQETQYF. For the CDR3, the DNA is TGCGCCAGCAGCTTAAACAGCGGGGCATACCAAGAGACCCAGTACTTC. Together with reference TRBV5-1 and TRBJ2-5, the CDR3 gives the full variable domain: KAGVTQTPRYLIKTRGQQVTLSCSPISGHRSVSWYQQTPGQGLQFLFEYFSETQRNKGNFPGRFSGRQFSNSRSEMNVSTLELGDSALYLCASSLNSGAYQETQYFGPGTRLLVL.

This clonotype was seen a few times. At one of its ends the junction is not consistent with the germline gene, which may arise from a read error. The rearrangement uses TRBV7-7 and TRBJ2-2, with TRBD1 matching over 9 bases. The germline gives CDR1 SSHAT, CDR2 FNYEAQ (reference sequence). The CDR3 is 16 amino acids. The CDR3 DNA follows: TGTGCTAGCAGCCAATGGACAGGGGCGAACACCGGGGAGCTGTTTTTT. It translates to CASSQWTGANTGELFF. Complete variable domain (other parts from reference TRBV7-7 and TRBJ2-2): GAGVSQSPRYKVTKRGQDVTLRCDPISSHATLYWYQQALGQGPEFLTYFNYEAQPDKSGLPSDRFSAERPEGSISTLTIQRTEQRDSAMYRCASSQWTGANTGELFFGEGSRLTVL.

The chain is built from TRBV12-3 or TRBV12-4 and TRBJ2-5; D gene uncertain. The CDR3 spans 12 residues. Trimming took 8 bases from V and 3 from J, leaving 10 bases between them. In nucleotides, the CDR3 is TGTGCCAGCGGGATATCGGAAGAGACCCAGTACTTC. It encodes CASGISEETQYF.

This clonotype has a handful of counts. The chain uses TRBV23-1 and TRBJ1-4, with a possible D match to TRBD1 (6 bases). TRBV23-1 is classed as an ORF, of uncertain function. V dropped 8 bases and J dropped 10 bases, with 29 bases sitting between them. The CDR3 sequence is 17 residues long. Here the CDR3 reads CASAPGGRPRPFGKLFF. DNA of the CDR3: TGCGCCAGCGCCCCCGGGGGCAGGCCTCGGCCCTTTGGAAAACTGTTTTTT.

This clonotype was counted between two and nine times. The junction departs from the called germline gene at one end, perhaps through a read error. The rearrangement links TRBV10-2 to TRBJ2-5, with 7 bases lining up with TRBD2. The CDR3 contains 13 residues. Germline assignment: CDR1 WSHSY and CDR2 SAAADI. CDR3 DNA sequence: TGCGCCAGTCGTCTAGCGGCCCAAGGGACCCAGTACTTC. Residues: CASRLAAQGTQYF.